This entry concerns a single T cell receptor (beta chain). This entry belongs to a study of blood T cell repertoires in COVID-19. Turning to the study itself: The United States, Italy and Spain provided the acute and convalescent COVID-19 samples. Nucleic acid was either cDNA or gDNA, and it came from T cells, B-cell-depleted T cells, or PBMCs.

In the study's own analysis: By means of reference gene primer amplification, nucleated cell counts were estimated. Assay: immunoSEQ multiplex PCR; the TCRdb copy retains only in-frame clones and omits some. The V and J calls and clone size were taken over from that table, and D and trimming were inferred from the DNA. Among around 68,000 clones, 75% to 90% were seen once, and the ten largest hold roughly 2.7%. Germline values: CDR1 SGHTA, CDR2 FQGNSA. The V end was cut by 1 base, the J end by 2 bases, with 8 bases between. The CDR3 length is 15 residues. The sample taken for sequencing was peripheral blood. This TCR was sampled from a middle-aged man with acute or convalescent COVID-19. V and J are TRBV7-2 and TRBJ2-2; the D is unclear. The CDR3 DNA reads TGTGCCAGCAGCTTAGGGCAGCGTAACACCGGGGAGCTGTTTTTT. This encodes CASSLGQRNTGELFF.